This TCR beta chain was captured by sequencing in a study of T-cell reconstitution after alpha-beta-depleted transplantation in children. The ends were cut back, 4 bases at V and 10 bases at J, with 14 bases in the middle. Germline values: CDR1 SGHDT, CDR2 YYEEEE. This CDR3 spans 12 amino acids. This clonotype occurred a few times. Unique molecular identifiers tagged the TCRbeta library. TCRdb processed the PCR reads anew with MiXCR; each CDR3 protein has one entry. The sample includes approximately 350,000 distinct CDR3 sequences, about a tenth of them seen just once. This specimen consisted of PBMCs from the stem cell graft donor, obtained from the stem cell graft. This receptor was obtained from a human donor who donated a stem cell graft to a child with acute lymphoblastic leukemia. V is TRBV5-6 and J is TRBJ1-1, with unresolved D. CDR3 sequence (DNA): TGTGCCAGCAGCGCGGACCAATGGAGAGCTTTCTTT. It translates to CASSADQWRAFF.